Listed below are T cell receptor beta chains from one sample, sequenced in a study of cytomegalovirus exposure and HLA in healthy donors. Sequencing used immunoSEQ multiplex PCR; TCRdb keeps in-frame clones, though not all of them. The table includes 280,000 or so clones, 70% to 90% detected once. Sequenced sample: PBMCs. The receptors were sampled from a woman between 18 and 29 years old in good health and CMV-seronegative. CDR3s include the opening cysteine and the closing phenylalanine or tryptophan.

v_gene,j_gene,len,CDR3aa
TRBV25-1,TRBJ1-1,16,CASSDRRDRVDTEAFF
TRBV5-3,TRBJ1-2,18,CARSPDGGAKDRTYGYTF
TRBV21-1,TRBJ1-1,15,CASSKAQWANTEAFF
TRBV29-1,TRBJ1-1,13,CSAHRDRDTEAFF
TRBV27,TRBJ2-7,15,CASSLASGRGYEQYF
TRBV30,TRBJ1-1,12,CAWSPNRAEAFF
TRBV5-6,TRBJ2-5,18,CASSSNPRDRAQQETQYF
TRBV2,TRBJ1-6,14,CASSAGSYNSPLHF
TRBV11-3,TRBJ2-7,12,CASSLDGNEQYF
TRBV27,TRBJ1-1,15,CASSPRQGMNTEAFF
TRBV9,TRBJ1-1,15,CASRSNPQGNTEAFF
TRBV5-1,TRBJ1-3,14,CASSWTGAGNTIYF
TRBV10-3,TRBJ1-5,16,CAISESTGEINQPQHF
TRBV7-2,TRBJ1-2,14,CASSLHRFDSGYTF
TRBV11-2,TRBJ2-7,15,CASSYTTRNVDEQYF
TRBV2,TRBJ2-5,16,CASSRLAGGPQETQYF
TRBV27,TRBJ2-7,13,CASRGTSGYEQYF
TRBV7-3,TRBJ2-7,14,CASSLSTDSYEQYF
TRBV6-5,TRBJ2-7,14,CASSPRGPEGEQYF
TRBV5-4,TRBJ2-7,14,CASSSGTGEREQYF
TRBV30,TRBJ2-1,16,CAWSVTGGAPYNEQFF
TRBV5-5,TRBJ1-4,17,CASSLRVTGGFNEKLFF
TRBV6-5,TRBJ1-1,15,CASSPTGLGNTEAFF
TRBV7-9,TRBJ2-1,14,CASSTDGQLNEQFF
TRBV7-2,TRBJ1-4,13,CASARASNEKLFF
TRBV27,TRBJ2-7,12,CASSQNSYEQYF
TRBV2,TRBJ2-5,13,CASPGGPGGTQYF
TRBV19,TRBJ2-1,15,CASSSGQGAYNEQFF
TRBV19,TRBJ2-5,16,CASSIMGGTSQETQYF
TRBV5-1,TRBJ1-1,16,CASSLVGGGSGTEAFF
TRBV5-1,TRBJ2-7,12,CASSGGAYEQYF
TRBV5-1,TRBJ1-1,17,CASSKPGTGGASTEAFF
TRBV4-2,TRBJ2-7,14,CASSQDTGAYEQYF
TRBV5-4,TRBJ1-2,14,CASSRRQGVDGYTF
TRBV7-9,TRBJ1-4,16,CSSSSYPTGGREKLFF
TRBV5-8,TRBJ1-6,15,CASSSAGTGRSPLHF
TRBV19,TRBJ1-2,14,CASSWAGTNYGYTF
TRBV7-2,TRBJ2-2,15,CASSLRPTNTGELFF
TRBV19,TRBJ1-6,16,CASNLPGQSRNSPLHF
TRBV7-3,TRBJ1-1,15,CASSLRAGGVTEAFF
TRBV2,TRBJ2-5,15,CASGRPRSEPETQYF
TRBV15,TRBJ2-7,15,CATSSKRATGSEQYF
TRBV16,TRBJ1-2,16,CASSQSMKGGDYGYTF
TRBV9,TRBJ2-1,15,CASSVHEGQVREQFF
TRBV5-6,TRBJ1-6,15,CASSLSGTTNSPLHF
TRBV6-1,TRBJ1-5,16,CASSEGQGGSNQPQHF
TRBV7-2,TRBJ1-1,8,CASRRQEF
TRBV27,TRBJ1-5,18,CASSPTPPRGLLNQPQHF
TRBV29-1,TRBJ1-1,14,CSVVQGAMNTEAFF
TRBV6-5,TRBJ1-2,16,CASSYVSAGSNYGYTF
TRBV27,TRBJ2-7,16,CASRIIGRGSSYEQYF
TRBV27,TRBJ1-5,14,CASSFSFEGQPQHF
TRBV5-8,TRBJ2-5,15,CASSPYLGGGETQYF
TRBV5-1,TRBJ1-1,15,CASSSTPDTNTEAFF
TRBV5-1,TRBJ2-7,12,CASSPPSGEQYF
TRBV5-6,TRBJ1-1,12,CASSLGTGEAFF
TRBV9,TRBJ2-1,15,CASTGTGSTQNEQFF